A single sample gave rise to the 29 T cell receptor beta chains below, sequenced in a study of blood T cell repertoires in COVID-19. Only in-frame clones appear in the TCRdb table, and some are missing; sequencing was by immunoSEQ multiplex PCR. Altogether around 42,000 clones are present, 85% to 90% being singletons, with the ten largest covering roughly 8.1%. Sequencing used peripheral blood. The receptor source for this set is a man aged 25-45 years with active or convalescent COVID-19.

In this sample, this clone turned up a few times. This chain joins TRBV3-1 (or the pseudogene TRBV3-2) and TRBJ2-5, with TRBD2 identical over 11 bases. There are 18 residues in the CDR3. With V trimmed by 2 bases and J by 5 bases, 13 bases remained unmatched. CDR1 LGHDT and CDR2 YNNKEL come from the germline V gene (reference sequence). CDR3 in DNA: TGTGCCAGCAGCCAACCCTTACCACTAGCGGGAGTAGGTGAGACCCAGTACTTC. Translating it yields CASSQPLPLAGVGETQYF.

The chain employs TRBV3-1 (or the pseudogene TRBV3-2) and TRBJ1-5; D is perhaps TRBD1 (6 bases). This CDR3 has 13 amino acids. Per the germline V gene, CDR1 is LGHDT and CDR2 is YNNKEL (reference sequence). V was trimmed by 5 bases and J by 2 bases, leaving 7 bases between them. In DNA, the CDR3 is TGTGCCAGCAGCTCAGGGGGCAATCAGCCCCAGCATTTT. Protein sequence: CASSSGGNQPQHF.

The chain is built from TRBV6-2 or TRBV6-3 and TRBJ1-1, with D possibly being TRBD1 (6 bases). This CDR3 has 13 amino acids. V was shortened by 3 bases and J by 6 bases, with 11 bases between the two germline ends. Germline CDR1 is MNHEY and CDR2 is SVGEGT. The CDR3 DNA is TGTGCCAGCAGTTATCAGGGGCTCCCTGAAGCTTTCTTT. Amino acid sequence: CASSYQGLPEAFF.

The chain links TRBV7-2 to TRBJ2-7; D is perhaps TRBD2 (6 bases). With 2 bases removed from V and 5 bases from J, the gap between germline ends came to 7 bases. Germline assignment: CDR1 SGHTA and CDR2 FQGNSA. There are 12 residues in the CDR3. The CDR3 coding sequence is TGTGCCAGCAGCTTATGGGGGGACGAGCAGTACGTC. It translates to CASSLWGDEQYV.

This chain joins TRBV7-9 and TRBJ1-3; 9 bases align to TRBD1. The trim removed 4 bases at V and 8 bases at J, leaving 3 bases unmatched. The CDR3 is 13 residues long. Germline loops: CDR1 SEHNR, CDR2 FQNEAQ (reference sequence). CDR3: CASSSQGADTIYF. DNA of the CDR3: TGTGCCAGCAGCTCACAGGGGGCGGACACCATATATTTT.

V usage is TRBV27 and J usage is TRBJ1-6; a possible D gene is TRBD1 (6 bases). The V end was cut by 0 bases, the J end by 5 bases, with 14 bases between. There are 17 residues in the CDR3. CDR1 is MNHEY, CDR2 SMNVEV, per germline (reference sequence). CDR3 nucleotide sequence: TGTGCCAGCAGTTTATCTTATAGCGACAGGAATAATTCACCCCTCCACTTT. Its translation: CASSLSYSDRNNSPLHF.

The chain links TRBV7-9 to TRBJ2-3; 9 positions match TRBD2. The CDR3 spans 18 residues. Germline CDR1 is SEHNR and CDR2 is FQNEAQ (reference sequence). After removal of 2 bases from V and 2 bases from J, the junction contained 11 bases not matched to a gene. For the CDR3, the DNA is TGTGCCAGCAGCTTACTCTTCTCCCTAGCGGGGAACACAGATACGCAGTATTTT. It yields the protein CASSLLFSLAGNTDTQYF.

There are a few counts of this clone. The chain employs TRBV2 and TRBJ1-1; D perhaps matches TRBD1 (5 bases). There are 13 residues in the CDR3. The V end was cut by 9 bases, the J end by 1 base, with 12 bases between. CDR1 SNHLY and CDR2 FYNNEI come from the germline V gene. The CDR3 here is CASTDDRNTEAFF. Here the CDR3 DNA reads TGTGCCAGTACCGACGACAGGAACACTGAAGCTTTCTTT.

The chain joins TRBV5-5 to TRBJ1-3; D is possibly TRBD1 (6 bases). The CDR3 has 15 amino acids. From germline, CDR1 is SGHKS and CDR2 YYEKEE (reference sequence). V shed 5 bases and J shed 0 bases, with 12 bases lying between them. The CDR3 spells CASSRQAPSGNTIYF. The CDR3 DNA reads TGTGCCAGCAGTAGACAGGCCCCCTCTGGAAACACCATATATTTT. The full variable domain, rest sourced from reference TRBV5-5 and TRBJ1-3, is DAGVTQSPTHLIKTRGQQVTLRCSPISGHKSVSWYQQVLGQGPQFIFQYYEKEERGRGNFPDRFSARQFPNYSSELNVNALLLGDSALYLCASSRQAPSGNTIYFGEGSWLTVV.

The V and J genes are TRBV10-3 and TRBJ2-7, with TRBD1 matching over 9 bases. This CDR3 is built from 13 residues. Germline V CDR1 and CDR2: ENHRY, SYGVKD. The V gene end was trimmed by 10 bases and the J gene end by 5 bases; junction bases not matched to a gene: 9. CDR3 protein: CATRGQGNDEQYF. Written as DNA, the CDR3 is TGTGCCACGAGGGGACAGGGTAACGACGAGCAGTACTTC.

This clone was found once. The chain joins TRBV29-1 to TRBJ2-5; D is possibly TRBD2 (7 bases). The CDR3 totals 18 residues. V lost 3 bases and J lost 4, with 27 bases in between. The germline CDR1 and CDR2 sequences are SQVTM and ANQGSEA. CDR3 in amino acids: CSVDGEGGTPSGRETQYF. The DNA of the CDR3 is TGCAGCGTTGACGGGGAGGGGGGGACGCCGTCCGGGAGAGAGACCCAGTACTTC.

The genes are TRBV28 and TRBJ2-2, with TRBD2 matching 12 bases. J lost 5 bases, V lost 3 bases, and 4 bases had no gene match. The CDR3 loop spans 16 amino acids. Germline V gives CDR1 MDHEN, CDR2 SYDVKM. CDR3 in DNA: TGTGCCAGCAGTTTGGGGCTAGCGGGGGGGACCGGGGAGCTGTTTTTT. Protein product: CASSLGLAGGTGELFF.

The gene calls are TRBV5-1 and TRBJ2-1, with TRBD2 identical over 8 bases. The CDR3 has 18 residues. The germline V gene encodes CDR1 SGHRS and CDR2 YFSETQ. The ends lost 1 base at V and 1 base at J; junction bases unmatched: 10. The CDR3 DNA reads as TGCGCCAGCAGCTTGAGGCGGGAGGAATTGGTGTCCTACAATGAGCAGTTCTTC. This sequence encodes CASSLRREELVSYNEQFF.

This clone is a singleton in its sample. The chain uses TRBV5-5 and TRBJ2-1, with a tentative D call TRBD1 (6 bases). Looked up from germline, CDR1 is SGHKS and CDR2 is YYEKEE (reference sequence). The CDR3 extends over 18 amino acids. Trimming stripped 2 bases from V and 0 bases from J, with 18 bases between. DNA for the CDR3: TGTGCCAGCAGCTTACTCCCAGCCGGGACAATCTCCTACAATGAGCAGTTCTTC. Translated: CASSLLPAGTISYNEQFF.

The genes are TRBV7-2 and TRBJ2-5, with TRBD2 matching 9 bases. The length of the CDR3 is 16 residues. The J segment lost 3 bases and the V segment lost 7 bases, leaving 12 bases of the junction unmatched. Germline CDR1 and CDR2: SGHTA and FQGNSA. CDR3 protein: CASIQGLAGVKETQYF. The CDR3 DNA follows: TGTGCCAGCATCCAGGGGTTAGCGGGGGTGAAAGAGACCCAGTACTTC.

This chain uses TRBV19 with TRBJ2-3; 15 positions match TRBD2. The V gene end was trimmed by 4 bases and the J gene end by 2 bases; junction bases not matched to a gene: 4. The CDR3 length is 17 residues. The germline CDR1 and CDR2 sequences are LNHDA and SQIVND (reference sequence). CDR3 in DNA: TGTGCCAGTAGTAGAGGACTAGCGGGAGGGCACACAGATACGCAGTATTTT. Amino acids: CASSRGLAGGHTDTQYF.

The chain links TRBV5-1 to TRBJ2-7; perhaps TRBD1 as D (6 bases). This CDR3 region has 15 residues. V was shortened by 1 base and J by 1 base, with 12 bases between the two germline ends. The germline gives CDR1 SGHRS, CDR2 YFSETQ. CDR3 coding DNA: TGCGCCAGCAGCTTGTCGGGGACACGGTCCTACGAGCAGTACTTC. This sequence encodes CASSLSGTRSYEQYF.

V is TRBV7-8 and J is TRBJ1-2; the D gene is possibly TRBD1 (6 bases). The germline V gene encodes CDR1 SGHVS and CDR2 FQNEAQ. The CDR3 totals 13 residues. V was shortened by 3 bases and J by 3 bases, with 8 bases between the two germline ends. In DNA form, the CDR3 reads TGTGCCAGCAGCTTGACAGGCCACTATGGCTACACCTTC. It translates to CASSLTGHYGYTF.

The chain combines TRBV12-3 or TRBV12-4 with TRBJ1-1; D might be TRBD1 (6 bases). The CDR3 is 12 amino acids. Trimming left V 5 bases short and J 8 bases short, with 12 bases between. CDR3 loop: CASSLGTQEAFF. The CDR3 DNA reads as TGTGCCAGCAGTCTCGGGACACAAGAAGCTTTCTTT.

The chain recombines TRBV11-1 with TRBJ2-1, with 8 bases fitting TRBD2. V shed 1 base and J 7 bases; nucleotides not matched to a gene: 6. The CDR3 contains 15 residues. CDR1 SGHAT and CDR2 FQDESV come from the germline V gene (reference sequence). CDR3 sequence: CASSLGYRGGNEQFF. For the CDR3, the DNA is TGTGCCAGCAGCTTAGGATACCGGGGGGGAAATGAGCAGTTCTTC.

CDR3 nucleotide sequence: TGTGCCAGCAGCCGCAGACTAGCGGGGGTGTTGGAGACCCAGTACTTC. Protein sequence: CASSRRLAGVLETQYF. The rearrangement links TRBV5-6 to TRBJ2-5, with 12 bases aligning to TRBD2. Germline CDR1 and CDR2: SGHDT and YYEEEE. With 4 bases clipped from V and 5 bases from J, the junction kept 9 bases outside the gene matches. The CDR3 length is 16 residues.

The rearrangement joins TRBV24-1 to TRBJ2-3; D remains unclear. CDR3 size: 16 residues. The V end lost 0 bases, the J end lost 0 bases, and 9 bases lay between the germline ends. In germline, CDR1 is KGHDR, CDR2 SFDVKD. CDR3 amino acids: CATSDLRSRSTDTQYF. DNA for the CDR3: TGTGCCACCAGTGATTTGCGCTCCAGAAGCACAGATACGCAGTATTTT.

The chain joins TRBV18 to TRBJ1-5; D possibly corresponds to TRBD1 (6 bases). This CDR3 spans 16 amino acids. The germline V gene encodes CDR1 KGHSH and CDR2 LQKENI. V lost 3 bases to trimming and J lost 1 base, with 13 bases between them. The DNA for the CDR3 is TGTGCCAGCTCACCGCCCTTCGGACAGAGCAATCAGCCCCAGCATTTT. Protein sequence: CASSPPFGQSNQPQHF.

This clone was detected only once. The chain joins TRBV29-1 to TRBJ2-3, with 9 bases aligning to TRBD1. Germline values: CDR1 SQVTM, CDR2 ANQGSEA. V lost 7 bases to trimming and J lost 4 bases; unmatched junction nucleotides: 9. CDR3 length: 14 amino acids. CDR3 residues: CSGRDRERSDTQYF. Written as DNA, the CDR3 is TGCAGCGGGAGGGACAGGGAGAGATCAGATACGCAGTATTTT.

Here the CDR3 DNA reads TGCGCCAGCAGCCCCCGGGGAGTGTCCTCTGGCTACACCTTC. Its protein is CASSPRGVSSGYTF. This chain connects TRBV4-1 to TRBJ1-2, with no clear D. The CDR3 runs 14 residues. Germline CDR1 is MGHRA and CDR2 is YSYEKL. V lost 4 bases, J lost 7 bases, and 16 bases lay in between.

This chain joins TRBV19 and TRBJ1-5, with no clear D. Germline assignment: CDR1 LNHDA and CDR2 SQIVND (reference sequence). With 7 bases removed from V and 0 bases from J, the gap between germline ends came to 13 bases. The CDR3 loop spans 15 amino acids. The CDR3 DNA reads TGTGCCAGTACCCTGAGAGGGAGTAGCAATCAGCCCCAGCATTTT. Amino acids: CASTLRGSSNQPQHF.

The chain has TRBV5-6 and TRBJ1-3, with D hard to call. Germline-derived CDR1 and CDR2 are SGHDT and YYEEEE. The CDR3 length is 16 residues. The V end was cut by 4 bases, the J end by 4 bases, with 18 bases between. The CDR3 sequence: CASSQEAARQGNTIYF. The CDR3, as DNA: TGTGCCAGCAGCCAGGAGGCAGCACGGCAGGGAAACACCATATATTTT.

The CDR3 reads CASSQERSVKPYEQYV. CDR3 nucleotides: TGTGCCAGCAGCCAAGAACGGAGCGTTAAACCCTACGAGCAGTACGTC. The gene calls are TRBV14 and TRBJ2-7, with no clear D. The V gene lost 0 bases and the J gene lost 2 bases, with 14 bases spanning the gap. The CDR3 is 16 residues long. CDR1 SGHDN and CDR2 FVKESK come from the germline V gene.

J is TRBJ2-1 and V is TRBV5-4; 7 bases align to TRBD2. CDR3 length: 16 amino acids. J gave up 2 bases and V 0 bases, and 5 bases lay outside the gene matches. In germline, CDR1 is SGHNT, CDR2 YYREEE (reference sequence). The CDR3 DNA sequence: TGTGCCAGCAGCTTGGTGTCTAGCGGCGCCTACAATGAGCAGTTCTTC. Its translation: CASSLVSSGAYNEQFF.